This TCR beta chain was identified in a study of Ad26.COV2.S vaccination and SARS-CoV-2 variants. Study background: Doses of Ad26.COV2.S were injected into muscle once or twice, 56 days apart. General study findings and limits: Greater spike-specific TCR breadth was seen in vaccine recipients than in placebo recipients.

Treatment specified: 15 to 20 received Ad26.COV2.S at low or high dose, single or two shots; roughly five received placebo; per-sample allocation not given. Specimen acquisition occurred on day 63 following the initial vaccine or placebo injection. TCRdb's copy holds only in-frame clones and misses some; the assay was immunoSEQ multiplex PCR. This repertoire shows about 350,000 clones, 80% to 90% found once; its top ten account for roughly a tenth. V lost 3 bases and J lost 7; bases outside the gene matches: 14. There are 19 residues in the CDR3. CDR1 and CDR2 from the germline V gene are SGDLS and YYNGEE. About this clone itself: The antigen remains undetermined.

This specimen consisted of peripheral blood, obtained in a trial of Ad26.COV2.S vaccine versus placebo. The clonotype originates from a person aged 18-60 years who received the Ad26.COV2.S COVID-19 vaccine or a placebo. The genes are TRBV9 and TRBJ2-1; 15 nucleotides match TRBD2. The CDR3 sequence is CASSDPGLAGGLQKNEQFF. CDR3 sequence (DNA): TGTGCCAGCAGCGACCCCGGACTAGCGGGGGGGCTACAAAAGAATGAGCAGTTCTTC.